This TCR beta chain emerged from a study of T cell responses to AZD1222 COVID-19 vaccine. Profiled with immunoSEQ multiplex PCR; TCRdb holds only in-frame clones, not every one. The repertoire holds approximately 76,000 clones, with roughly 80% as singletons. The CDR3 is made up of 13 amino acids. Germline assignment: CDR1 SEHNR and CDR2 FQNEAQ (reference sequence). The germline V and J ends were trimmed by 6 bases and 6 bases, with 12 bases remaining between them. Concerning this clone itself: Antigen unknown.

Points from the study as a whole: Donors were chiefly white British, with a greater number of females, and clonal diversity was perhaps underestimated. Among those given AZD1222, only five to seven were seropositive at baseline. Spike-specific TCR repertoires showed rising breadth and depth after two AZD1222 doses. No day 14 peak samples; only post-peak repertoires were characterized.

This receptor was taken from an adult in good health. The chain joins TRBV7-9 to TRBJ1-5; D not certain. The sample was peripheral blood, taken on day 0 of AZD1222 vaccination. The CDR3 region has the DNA TGTGCCAGCAGTTTAAATGCGCTTCAGCCCCAGCATTTT. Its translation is CASSLNALQPQHF.